Presented here are 20 T cell receptor beta chains from one specimen sequenced in a study of blood T cell repertoires in COVID-19. TCRdb keeps only in-frame clones here, not all; method: immunoSEQ multiplex PCR. The sample has 250,000 to 300,000 clones, 80% to 90% seen once. Specimen: PBMCs or T cells enriched from blood (not recorded which). The receptors shown here come from a woman in her fifties or sixties who had recovered from COVID-19.

V is TRBV5-1 and J is TRBJ1-2; 9 bases fit TRBD1. CDR1 and CDR2 (germline): SGHRS, YFSETQ. The V segment lost 4 bases and the J segment 5 bases; nucleotides outside the gene matches: 3. The CDR3 totals 13 residues. Written as DNA, the CDR3 is TGCGCCAGCAGCGAGGGGACAGGGTATGGCTACACCTTC. It specifies CASSEGTGYGYTF.

This chain links TRBV7-3 with TRBJ2-3; weak D call: TRBD2 (7 bases). Germline CDR1 SGHTA, CDR2 FQGTGA. Trimming removed 4 bases at V and 3 bases at J, with 23 bases between. This CDR3 has 18 residues. In DNA, the CDR3 is TGTGCCAGCAGCTCACGCCCGACTAGCTTAGGGGGTACAGATACGCAGTATTTT. Its protein is CASSSRPTSLGGTDTQYF.

This clone was seen only a few times. This chain uses TRBV27 with TRBJ1-6; D is undetermined. Germline V lookup: CDR1 MNHEY, CDR2 SMNVEV (reference sequence). This CDR3 has 14 residues. V gave up 6 bases and J gave up 10 bases, with 16 bases separating them. The DNA for the CDR3 is TGTGCCAGCAGGTATCAGTCGGGGAGCTCACCCCTCCACTTT. It yields the protein CASRYQSGSSPLHF.

This sequence joins TRBV18 and TRBJ2-5, with D maybe TRBD1 (6 bases). The CDR3 contains 13 residues. CDR1 and CDR2 (germline): KGHSH, LQKENI. The germline V and J ends were trimmed by 3 bases and 5 bases, with 10 bases remaining between them. CDR3 sequence (DNA): TGTGCCAGCTCACCGTTTCAGGGGGAGACCCAGTACTTC. Protein sequence: CASSPFQGETQYF. Filled out from reference TRBV18 and TRBJ2-5, the complete variable domain reads NAGVMQNPRHLVRRRGQEARLRCSPMKGHSHVYWYRQLPEEGLKFMVYLQKENIIDESGMPKERFSAEFPKEGPSILRIQQVVRGDSAAYFCASSPFQGETQYFGPGTRLLVL.

The CDR3 DNA follows: TGTGCCAGCAGCCAAGCTGGTTTTGCTGGGGCGCGGGAGCAGTACTTC. Amino acids: CASSQAGFAGAREQYF. This chain uses TRBV3-1 (or the pseudogene TRBV3-2) with TRBJ2-7; maybe TRBD1 (5 bases). Trimming cost V 1 base and J 7 bases, with 20 bases left between them. Germline CDR1 LGHDT, CDR2 YNNKEL (reference sequence). The CDR3 loop spans 16 amino acids.

The chain links TRBV19 to TRBJ1-1; D is unresolved. This CDR3 has 11 amino acids. Trimming stripped 8 bases from V and 5 bases from J, with 9 bases between. Germline V CDR1 and CDR2: LNHDA, SQIVND (reference sequence). CDR3 DNA: TGTGCCAGTCCGAGCCGGACTGAAGCTTTCTTT. Amino acid sequence: CASPSRTEAFF.

A single count supports this clone. This sequence joins TRBV5-1 and TRBJ2-1; D may be TRBD1 (5 bases). Trimming removed 1 base at V and 4 bases at J, with 9 bases between. The CDR3 consists of 14 residues. Germline values: CDR1 SGHRS, CDR2 YFSETQ. CDR3 loop: CASSLIPGYNEQFF. Here the CDR3 DNA reads TGCGCCAGCAGCTTGATTCCAGGGTACAATGAGCAGTTCTTC. Full variable domain (rest looked up from reference TRBV5-1 and TRBJ2-1): KAGVTQTPRYLIKTRGQQVTLSCSPISGHRSVSWYQQTPGQGLQFLFEYFSETQRNKGNFPGRFSGRQFSNSRSEMNVSTLELGDSALYLCASSLIPGYNEQFFGPGTRLTVL.

The chain has TRBV28 and TRBJ1-2; 12 bases are shared with TRBD1. Germline CDR1 and CDR2: MDHEN and SYDVKM. The CDR3 is made up of 15 amino acids. J lost 4 bases, V lost 8 bases, and 8 bases had no gene match. The CDR3 spells CASRTGDRGLYGYTF. The CDR3 DNA is TGTGCCAGCCGGACGGGGGACAGGGGGCTCTATGGCTACACCTTC.

The CDR3, as DNA: TGTGCCAGCAGTTACTCCCCTAGCGGCTACAATGAGCAGTTCTTC. Amino acids: CASSYSPSGYNEQFF. The chain joins TRBV6-5 to TRBJ2-1; TRBD2 aligns across 7 bases. The CDR3 covers 15 residues. The V gene end was trimmed by 0 bases and the J gene end by 3 bases; junction bases not matched to a gene: 2. Germline V gene sequence: CDR1 MNHEY, CDR2 SVGAGI.

The chain is built from TRBV27 and TRBJ1-2; D ambiguous. Per germline, CDR1 MNHEY and CDR2 SMNVEV (reference sequence). CDR3 size: 16 residues. V lost 5 bases and J 7 bases, leaving 23 bases between the germline ends. The CDR3 region is CASSPELERWGVGYTF. The DNA of the CDR3 is TGTGCCAGCAGTCCCGAGTTAGAGCGTTGGGGAGTTGGCTACACCTTC.

The chain uses TRBV2 and TRBJ2-5; D is possibly TRBD2 (6 bases). V dropped 6 bases and J dropped 0 bases, with 17 bases sitting between them. Per germline, CDR1 SNHLY and CDR2 FYNNEI. There are 16 residues in the CDR3. The CDR3: CASRGGLATYQETQYF. CDR3 nucleotides: TGTGCCAGCAGGGGGGGTTTGGCTACGTACCAAGAGACCCAGTACTTC.

The rearrangement links TRBV7-2 to TRBJ2-3; tentatively, D is TRBD2 (6 bases). This CDR3 is built from 15 residues. Trimming pared 1 base from V and 0 bases from J, leaving 8 bases between. From germline, CDR1 is SGHTA and CDR2 FQGNSA. Here the CDR3 reads CASSLGLASTDTQYF. The CDR3 bases are TGTGCCAGCAGCTTAGGGCTAGCGAGCACAGATACGCAGTATTTT.

The rearrangement links TRBV30 to TRBJ1-2; D possibly corresponds to TRBD1 (6 bases). Trimming shortened V by 2 bases and J by 7 bases, and 20 bases separated the two germline ends. CDR1 GTSNPN and CDR2 SVGIG come from the germline V gene (reference sequence). The CDR3 has 15 residues. CDR3 sequence: CAWSPSRGRVSGYTF. The CDR3 nucleotides are TGTGCCTGGAGTCCCTCGAGGGGGAGGGTTTCTGGCTACACCTTC.

The V call is TRBV18, the J call TRBJ1-4; possibly TRBD1 for D (6 bases). V lost 10 bases, J lost 8 bases, and 14 bases lay in between. Germline V lookup: CDR1 KGHSH, CDR2 LQKENI. The CDR3 has 12 amino acids. The CDR3 loop reads CATERGSEKLFF. DNA for the CDR3: TGTGCCACCGAGAGGGGGTCCGAAAAACTGTTTTTT.

The gene calls are TRBV5-4 and TRBJ2-2; D ambiguous. V was pared by 5 bases and J by 6 bases, with 14 bases between. The germline gives CDR1 SGHNT, CDR2 YYREEE (reference sequence). The CDR3 runs 14 residues. The CDR3 sequence: CASRLPEKSGELFF. The CDR3 nucleotides read TGTGCCAGCAGACTCCCCGAAAAATCCGGGGAGCTGTTTTTT.

For this clone: Other DNA sequences within the sample encode an identical CDR3. V and J are TRBV12-3 or TRBV12-4 and TRBJ2-2; the D is unclear. This CDR3 has 13 amino acids. V lost 4 bases to trimming and J lost 2 bases, with 5 bases between them. The CDR3 DNA follows: TGTGCCAGCAGTTCACAAAACACCGGGGAGCTGTTTTTT. This gives the protein CASSSQNTGELFF.

This chain uses TRBV27 with TRBJ2-1; 9 bases fit TRBD2. The CDR3 is 16 residues long. V shed 4 bases, J shed 6 bases, and the junction held 10 bases outside the gene matches. Germline V gives CDR1 MNHEY, CDR2 SMNVEV (reference sequence). The CDR3 bases are TGTGCCAGCAGTTACAGTAGCGGGAGTTTTTCCAATGAGCAGTTCTTC. Translation: CASSYSSGSFSNEQFF.

CDR3 nucleotides: TGCAGTGCTAGTGCAGGGAGCTACACCTTC. This encodes CSASAGSYTF. The V call is TRBV20-1, the J call TRBJ1-2; D perhaps matches TRBD1 (5 bases). V gave up 3 bases and J gave up 9 bases, with 8 bases separating them. CDR1 and CDR2 from the germline V gene are DFQATT and SNEGSKA (reference sequence). The CDR3 loop spans 10 amino acids.

The chain employs TRBV6-4 and TRBJ2-6, with D perhaps matching TRBD2 (6 bases). Germline V gives CDR1 MRHNA, CDR2 SNTAGT. The length of the CDR3 is 16 residues. V was cut by 0 bases and J by 2 bases, with 8 bases left in between. CDR3: CASSDSGEAGANVLTF. As DNA, the CDR3 is TGTGCCAGCAGTGACTCGGGGGAGGCTGGGGCCAACGTCCTGACTTTC.

The rearrangement links TRBV2 to TRBJ2-2, with 9 bases aligning to TRBD2. The V segment lost 3 bases and the J segment 4 bases; nucleotides outside the gene matches: 3. This CDR3 contains 15 residues. Germline-derived CDR1 and CDR2 are SNHLY and FYNNEI. DNA for the CDR3: TGTGCCAGCAGTGAGACTAGCGGACCCACCGGGGAGCTGTTTTTT. Translating gives CASSETSGPTGELFF.